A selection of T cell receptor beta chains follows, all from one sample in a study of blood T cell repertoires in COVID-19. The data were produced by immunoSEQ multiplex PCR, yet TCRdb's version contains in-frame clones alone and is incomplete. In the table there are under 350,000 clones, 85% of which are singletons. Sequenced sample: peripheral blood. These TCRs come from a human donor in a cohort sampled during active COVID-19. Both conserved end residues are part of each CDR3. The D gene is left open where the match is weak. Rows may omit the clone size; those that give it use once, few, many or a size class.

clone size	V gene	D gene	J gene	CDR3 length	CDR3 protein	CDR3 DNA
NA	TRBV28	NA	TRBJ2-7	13	CASSNRVGYEQYF	TGTGCCAGCAGTAACAGGGTAGGGTACGAGCAGTACTTC
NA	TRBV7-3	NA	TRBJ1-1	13	CASSLGGGAEAFF	TGTGCCAGCAGCCTAGGGGGAGGGGCTGAAGCTTTCTTT
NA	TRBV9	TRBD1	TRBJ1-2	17	CASSVETGASLNYGYTF	TGTGCCAGCAGCGTAGAGACAGGGGCTAGTCTTAACTATGGCTACACCTTC
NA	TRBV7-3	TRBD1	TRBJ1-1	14	CASSSGQVNTEAFF	TGTGCCAGCAGCTCGGGACAGGTAAACACTGAAGCTTTCTTT
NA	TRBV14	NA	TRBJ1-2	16	CASSQDRLAGGYGYTF	TGTGCCAGCAGCCAAGATAGGCTCGCCGGGGGCTATGGCTACACCTTC
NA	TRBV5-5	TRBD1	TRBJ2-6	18	CASSTSGTGFSGANVLTF	TGTGCCAGCTCGACCTCCGGGACAGGGTTCTCTGGGGCCAACGTCCTGACTTTC
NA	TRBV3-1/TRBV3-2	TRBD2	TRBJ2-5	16	CASSGTSGALQETQYF	TGTGCCAGCAGCGGGACTAGCGGGGCCCTCCAAGAGACCCAGTACTTC
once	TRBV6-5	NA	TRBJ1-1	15	CASSYSGEGEAEAFF	TGTGCCAGCAGTTACTCCGGGGAGGGAGAGGCTGAAGCTTTCTTT
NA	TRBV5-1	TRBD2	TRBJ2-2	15	CASSLWRGTAGELFF	TGCGCCAGCAGCTTGTGGCGGGGGACCGCCGGGGAGCTGTTTTTT
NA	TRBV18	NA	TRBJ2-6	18	CASSPILLQGLRANVLTF	TGTGCCAGCTCACCGATCCTTTTACAGGGTCTAAGGGCCAACGTCCTGACTTTC
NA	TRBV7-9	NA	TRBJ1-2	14	CASSFPSMIMGYTF	TGTGCCAGCAGCTTCCCTAGCATGATTATGGGCTACACCTTC
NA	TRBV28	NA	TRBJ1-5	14	CASSPGQRNQPQHF	TGTGCCAGCAGCCCGGGACAAAGGAATCAGCCCCAGCATTTT
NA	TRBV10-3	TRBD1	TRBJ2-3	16	CAISAPGQGTLDTQYF	TGTGCCATCAGTGCTCCGGGACAGGGGACCTTAGATACGCAGTATTTT
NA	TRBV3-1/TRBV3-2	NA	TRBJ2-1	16	CASSPAMRVLYNEQFF	TGTGCCAGCAGCCCTGCGATGAGGGTACTTTACAATGAGCAGTTCTTC
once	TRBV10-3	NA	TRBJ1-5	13	CAISESTQQPQHF	TGTGCCATCAGTGAGTCGACTCAACAGCCCCAGCATTTT
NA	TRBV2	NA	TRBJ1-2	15	CASSQVDRSIYGYTF	TGTGCCAGCAGTCAGGTCGACAGGTCGATTTATGGCTACACCTTC
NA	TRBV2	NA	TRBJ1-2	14	CASSGTRMQYGYTF	TGTGCCAGCTCGGGGACACGAATGCAGTATGGCTACACCTTC
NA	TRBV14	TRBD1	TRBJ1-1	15	CASSFGTGANTEAFF	TGTGCCAGCAGCTTCGGGACAGGGGCGAACACTGAAGCTTTCTTT
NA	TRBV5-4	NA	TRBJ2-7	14	CASSIGQLDYEQYF	TGTGCCAGCAGCATCGGACAGCTTGACTACGAGCAGTACTTC
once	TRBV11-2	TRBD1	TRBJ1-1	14	CASSPLTGRTEAFF	TGTGCCAGCAGCCCCCTGACAGGGAGGACTGAAGCTTTCTTT
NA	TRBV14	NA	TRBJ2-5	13	CASSRGVRETQYF	TGTGCCAGCAGCCGGGGGGTCCGGGAGACCCAGTACTTC
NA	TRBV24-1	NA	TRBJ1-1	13	CATSAQGNTEAFF	TGTGCCACCAGTGCACAGGGGAACACTGAAGCTTTCTTT
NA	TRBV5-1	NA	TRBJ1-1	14	CASSFDTGRTEAFF	TGCGCCAGCAGCTTCGACACCGGCCGCACTGAAGCTTTCTTT
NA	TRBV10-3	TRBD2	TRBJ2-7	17	CAISERGLAGGSREQYF	TGTGCCATCAGTGAGAGGGGACTAGCGGGGGGATCTCGCGAGCAGTACTTC
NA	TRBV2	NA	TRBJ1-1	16	CASSEGQIFLNTEAFF	TGTGCCAGCAGTGAGGGGCAGATTTTTCTGAACACTGAAGCTTTCTTT
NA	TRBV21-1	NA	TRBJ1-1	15	CASTSRQGSDTEAFF	TGTGCCAGCACCTCAAGGCAGGGGAGCGACACTGAAGCTTTCTTT
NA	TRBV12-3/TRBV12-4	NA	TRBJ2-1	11	CASSLLNEQFF	TGTGCCAGCAGTTTATTAAATGAGCAGTTCTTC